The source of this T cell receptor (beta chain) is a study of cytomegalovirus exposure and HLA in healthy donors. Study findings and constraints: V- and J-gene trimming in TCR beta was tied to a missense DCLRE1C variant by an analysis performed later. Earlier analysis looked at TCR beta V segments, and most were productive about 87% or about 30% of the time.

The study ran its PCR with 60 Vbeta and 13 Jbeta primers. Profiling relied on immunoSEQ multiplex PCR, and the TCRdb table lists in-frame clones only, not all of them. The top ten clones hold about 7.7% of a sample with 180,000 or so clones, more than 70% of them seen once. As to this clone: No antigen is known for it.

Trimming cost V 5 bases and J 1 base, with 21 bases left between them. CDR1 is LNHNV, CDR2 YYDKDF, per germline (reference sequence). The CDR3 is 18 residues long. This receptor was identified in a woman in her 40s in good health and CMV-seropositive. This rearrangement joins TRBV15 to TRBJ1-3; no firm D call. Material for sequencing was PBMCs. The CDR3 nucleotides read TGTGCCACCAGCGAAACCTTGGCCCGGACGGGATCTGGAAACACCATATATTTT. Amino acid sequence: CATSETLARTGSGNTIYF.